The present T cell receptor (beta chain) was sequenced within a study of T-cell reconstitution after alpha-beta-depleted transplantation in children. V was trimmed by 0 bases and J by 7 bases, leaving 12 bases between them. This CDR3 spans 14 amino acids. Preparation of the TCRbeta library used unique molecular identifiers. TCRdb used MiXCR to reprocess the PCR reads, holding one entry per CDR3 protein. Of hundreds of thousands of distinct CDR3 sequences in the sample, about an eighth are singletons; the top ten hold 4.3%. Ten or more counts support this clonotype. The receptor was isolated from a human donor who donated a stem cell graft to a child with Fanconi anemia. This rearrangement joins TRBV12-3 or TRBV12-4 to TRBJ1-2; TRBD1 is a possible D gene (5 bases). The source material was PBMCs, sampled from the stem cell graft. As DNA, the CDR3 is TGTGCCAGCAGTTTAGCAGGCGGGGGTGGTGGCTACACCTTC. It specifies CASSLAGGGGGYTF.